Listed below are T cell receptor beta chains from one sample, sequenced in a study of T cell responses to AZD1222 COVID-19 vaccine. The repertoire was sequenced with immunoSEQ multiplex PCR; TCRdb's copy has only in-frame clones and lacks some. Among about 140,000 clones listed, over 80% were seen once. The material sequenced was peripheral blood, taken 28 days after the second AZD1222 dose. Receptors originate from an adult who received the AZD1222 COVID-19 vaccine. Each CDR3 is given with its conserved first and last residue. D genes are given only for firm matches. Size tells how often a clone was seen (once, few, many) or the class of an expanded clone, and some rows leave it out.

v_gene	abundance	d_gene	j_gene	CDR3nt	CDR3aa
TRBV10-3	.	.	TRBJ2-2	TGTGCCATCATGGGACACAACACCGGGGAGCTGTTTTTT	CAIMGHNTGELFF
TRBV4-3	.	.	TRBJ2-1	TGCGCCAGCAGCCAAGGTCCAAGGTCGTACAATGAGCAGTTCTTC	CASSQGPRSYNEQFF
TRBV28	.	TRBD2	TRBJ2-7	TGTGCCAGCAGACGCCGGGACTACCCCTACGAGCAGTACTTC	CASRRRDYPYEQYF
TRBV9	.	.	TRBJ1-6	TGTGCCAGCAGCGAAGGAGTCAATAATTCACCCCTCCACTTT	CASSEGVNNSPLHF
TRBV27	few	TRBD1	TRBJ2-7	TGTGCCAGCAGATTAGCCTGGGACAGTGGTTACGAGCAGTACTTC	CASRLAWDSGYEQYF
TRBV19	.	TRBD2	TRBJ2-3	TGTGCCAGTACCCCCGAGACTAGCGGGAGTGCAGATACGCAGTATTTT	CASTPETSGSADTQYF
TRBV28	.	.	TRBJ1-1	TGTGCCAGCAGCCCCTATAGAGGGGCGCGCCCCTCTCCCCTTACTGAAGCTTTCTTT	CASSPYRGARPSPLTEAFF
TRBV10-1	.	.	TRBJ2-7	TGCGCCAGCAGTGAGGACAGTGACTCCTACGAGCAGTACTTC	CASSEDSDSYEQYF
TRBV19	once	.	TRBJ2-2	TGTGCCAGTAGTGGCAGGACAACGGGGGCCGGGGAGCTGTTTTTT	CASSGRTTGAGELFF
TRBV9	.	.	TRBJ2-1	TGTGCCAGCAGCGTAGAGAGCGGAACGTACAATGAGCAGTTCTTC	CASSVESGTYNEQFF
TRBV2	.	TRBD1	TRBJ1-6	TGTGCCAGCAGTGTACAGGGGAGCTCCTATAATTCACCCCTCCACTTT	CASSVQGSSYNSPLHF
TRBV2	once	.	TRBJ1-5	TGTGCCAGCAGTGATAGGGCGGGGAATCAGCCCCAGCATTTT	CASSDRAGNQPQHF
TRBV15	once	.	TRBJ2-7	TGTGCCACCAGAGCACGCCACTCCTACGAGCAGTACTTC	CATRARHSYEQYF
TRBV25-1	.	TRBD1	TRBJ2-5	TGTGCCAGCAGGGGGACAGGGAGAGAGACCCAGTACTTC	CASRGTGRETQYF
TRBV5-8	.	TRBD2	TRBJ2-7	TGTGCCAGCAGCGGAGGACTAGTTTGGAGCGAGCAGTACTTC	CASSGGLVWSEQYF
TRBV30	.	.	TRBJ1-2	TGTGCCTGGAGTGTACTGGGCAGGGCTGGCTACACCTTC	CAWSVLGRAGYTF
TRBV19	.	.	TRBJ1-1	TGTGCCAGTACCCCCAAAGCGGAGCCTGGTCCCGCTGAAGCTTTCTTT	CASTPKAEPGPAEAFF
TRBV6-2/TRBV6-3	.	.	TRBJ2-2	TGTGCCAGCAGTTATCCAGGACATGCACTTGGTGGGGAGCTGTTTTTT	CASSYPGHALGGELFF
TRBV29-1	.	TRBD1	TRBJ2-1	TGCAGCGTGTCCGACAGGGGGCCCTACAATGAGCAGTTCTTC	CSVSDRGPYNEQFF
TRBV2	.	.	TRBJ1-5	TGTGCCAGCAGTGAAGCAGGGCAATATAGCAATCAGCCCCAGCATTTT	CASSEAGQYSNQPQHF
TRBV3-1/TRBV3-2	.	.	TRBJ2-7	TGTGCCAGCAGCCAAGCCCGGGGGCCCTCCTACGAGCAGTACTTC	CASSQARGPSYEQYF
TRBV5-1	.	.	TRBJ2-5	TGCGCCAGCAGCGTTCAAGAGACCCAGTACTTC	CASSVQETQYF
TRBV19	.	.	TRBJ1-1	TGTGCCAGTAGAGACCCACCTCGGGGGGCCACTGAAGCTTTCTTT	CASRDPPRGATEAFF
TRBV6-4	.	.	TRBJ1-1	TGTGCCAGCGCCCAGAGGGCCGGATACACTGAAGCTTTCTTT	CASAQRAGYTEAFF
TRBV4-3	once	.	TRBJ2-7	TGCGCCAGCAGCCAAGATATCGCGGTTGCCTACGAGCAGTACTTC	CASSQDIAVAYEQYF
TRBV4-2	few	.	TRBJ2-3	TGTGCCAGCAGCCAAGTAACACAGACAGATACGCAGTATTTT	CASSQVTQTDTQYF
TRBV7-9	.	.	TRBJ1-3	TGTGCCAGCAGAGGGTCTGGAAACACCATATATTTT	CASRGSGNTIYF
TRBV3-1/TRBV3-2	once	.	TRBJ1-3	TGTGCCAGCAGCCAAACCCCTGCGGATACCATATATTTT	CASSQTPADTIYF
TRBV19	.	TRBD1	TRBJ2-7	TGTGCCAGTAGTTTCGGACAGGGGGCACTCGAGCAGTACTTC	CASSFGQGALEQYF
TRBV7-7	.	TRBD2	TRBJ2-5	TGTGCCAGCAGCTTCGGGACGGGAGGAGAGACCCAGTACTTC	CASSFGTGGETQYF
TRBV27	.	.	TRBJ2-7	TGTGCCAGCAGCAAAATCTTCCAGGGCTACGAGCAGTACTTC	CASSKIFQGYEQYF
TRBV27	once	.	TRBJ2-3	TGTGCCAGCAGCCGACTCGGATTAAGCACAGATACGCAGTATTTT	CASSRLGLSTDTQYF